This T cell receptor beta chain was retrieved from a study of blood T cells in healthy people across ages. Study outcomes and limitations: The long-lived group displayed more naive CD4+ cells, plus higher diversity, than the aged donors did.

A second PCR, run for roughly 7 to 11 cycles, used a sample-barcoded 5' primer plus a J-beta primer mix. MiXCR, run by TCRdb on the 5' RACE reads, gives a single entry per CDR3 protein. The data show about 640,000 distinct CDR3 sequences, 58% seen once. In germline, CDR1 is SQVTM, CDR2 ANQGSEA. This CDR3 spans 12 amino acids. V dropped 6 bases and J dropped 8 bases, with 14 bases sitting between them. This clonotype was seen at least ten times. No antigen is known for it. Sequenced sample: blood. The J gene is TRBJ2-1, the V gene TRBV29-1; possibly TRBD2 for D (5 bases). This TCR derives from a man in his fifties or sixties in good health. The CDR3 reads CSVGKGADEQFF. The CDR3 DNA reads as TGCAGCGTAGGGAAGGGAGCCGATGAGCAGTTCTTC.